Sequencing of this T cell receptor beta chain was carried out in a study of blood T cell repertoires in COVID-19. For the study at large: Acute-phase and convalescent COVID-19 samples originated in the United States, Italy and Spain.

Here immunoSEQ multiplex PCR was the method, and the copy in TCRdb shows in-frame clones only, minus some. The table shows about 270,000 clones, with 80% to 90% occurring only once. The V end lost 10 bases, the J end lost 5 bases, and 25 bases lay between the germline ends. CDR1 and CDR2 (germline): ENHRY, SYGVKD. This CDR3 is built from 16 residues. This clone is a singleton in its sample. Sequencing was performed on peripheral blood. The gene calls are TRBV10-3 and TRBJ2-3, with a tentative D call TRBD2 (7 bases). The receptor was isolated from a woman in her 50s who had recovered from COVID-19. In DNA form, the CDR3 reads TGTGCCACCAGAACCTCCCAAGGGGGGGGCCGAGATACGCAGTATTTT. It is translated as CATRTSQGGGRDTQYF.